This T cell receptor beta chain was sequenced in a study of blood T cell repertoires in COVID-19. Study at large: Spain, Italy and the United States supplied samples that represented acute and convalescent COVID-19.

This table comes from immunoSEQ multiplex PCR, and its TCRdb copy is limited to in-frame clones, with some not included. The table shows some 430,000 clones, with less than 95% occurring only once. Those who participated ranged in age from 18 to 89 years and resided in about two dozen US areas. In germline, CDR1 is ENHRY, CDR2 SYGVKD. The CDR3 runs 16 residues. The V gene end was trimmed by 2 bases and the J gene end by 1 base; junction bases not matched to a gene: 5. V and J are TRBV10-3 and TRBJ1-1; TRBD1 aligns across 9 bases. Sequenced material: PBMCs or T cells enriched from blood (not recorded which). The clonotype originates from a man younger than 30 who had recovered from COVID-19. This CDR3 is CAISEGQGRQNTEAFF. The CDR3 DNA follows: TGTGCCATCAGTGAGGGACAGGGGCGACAGAACACTGAAGCTTTCTTT.